The source of this T cell receptor beta chain is a study of blood T cells in healthy people across ages. Broader study findings: Samples with more naive T cells showed higher observed beta diversity.

This clonotype was seen at least ten times. Its antigen is unidentified. Then a second PCR, running about 7 to 11 cycles, was carried out with a sample-barcoded 5' primer and a J-beta primer mix. One entry per CDR3 protein, called by TCRdb with MiXCR from the 5' RACE reads. The table records approximately 900,000 distinct CDR3 sequences, 25% to 30% of them present only once. These data also featured in a second study, about T cells of mothers and their children.

The source is a woman aged 40 to 49 in good health. Sequencing input: blood.

The CDR3: CASSLGPLAGGSREQYF. The CDR3, as DNA: TGTGCCAGCAGCTTAGGCCCCCTAGCGGGGGGGTCCCGCGAGCAGTACTTC. The chain joins TRBV7-2 to TRBJ2-7; 12 bases map to TRBD2. Trimming took 1 base from V and 6 from J; bases not matched to a gene: 10. The CDR3 is 17 amino acids. Germline V CDR1 and CDR2: SGHTA, FQGNSA.